These 32 T cell receptor beta chains share one sample of origin, sequenced in a study of cytomegalovirus exposure and HLA in healthy donors. The primer mix had 60 Vbeta and 13 Jbeta primers. The assay was immunoSEQ multiplex PCR, and TCRdb's table has in-frame clones only and misses some. This table has fewer than 150,000 clones, roughly 80% appearing once. Sequenced: PBMCs. These receptors were taken from a woman aged 25 to 39 in good health and CMV-seropositive.

The chain uses TRBV29-1 and TRBJ1-2; D perhaps matches TRBD1 (6 bases). The CDR3 covers 13 residues. The V gene's germline CDR1 is SQVTM and CDR2 ANQGSEA. V lost 1 base, J lost 8 bases, and 14 bases lay in between. CDR3: CSVEGQAGEGYTF. In DNA form, the CDR3 reads TGCAGCGTTGAAGGACAGGCCGGAGAGGGCTACACCTTC.

The rearrangement uses TRBV30 and TRBJ1-4; D is uncertain. V lost 0 bases and J lost 8, with 16 bases in between. This CDR3 is 15 amino acids long. Germline lookup yields CDR1 GTSNPN and CDR2 SVGIG (reference sequence). The CDR3 DNA is TGTGCCTGGAGTGTATTAGGGAGTATGGGAGAAAAACTGTTTTTT. This translates into CAWSVLGSMGEKLFF.

The chain links TRBV6-1 to TRBJ1-1, with TRBD1 matching 7 bases. V shed 6 bases and J 5 bases; nucleotides not matched to a gene: 9. In germline, CDR1 is MNHNS, CDR2 SASEGT. The CDR3 has 14 residues. CDR3 in DNA: TGTGCCAGCAGCGCCCTAGACAGGGAGACTGAAGCTTTCTTT. Amino acids: CASSALDRETEAFF.

The chain recombines TRBV6-6 with TRBJ2-2, with unresolved D. The CDR3 covers 12 residues. V shed 4 bases and J shed 8 bases, with 8 bases lying between them. The V gene's germline CDR1 is MNHNY and CDR2 SVGAGI (reference sequence). The CDR3 DNA reads TGTGCCAGCAGTTCCCGTTTAGGGGAGCTGTTTTTT. Its translation: CASSSRLGELFF.

The V gene is TRBV2, the J gene TRBJ1-5, with 9 nucleotides matching TRBD1. The CDR3 contains 16 residues. Germline V CDR1 and CDR2: SNHLY, FYNNEI. V shed 6 bases, J shed 3 bases, and the junction held 9 bases outside the gene matches. The CDR3 spells CASRPGQGRNNQPQHF. In DNA form, the CDR3 reads TGTGCCAGCAGACCCGGACAGGGGAGGAACAATCAGCCCCAGCATTTT.

The chain combines TRBV15 with TRBJ2-5; no definite D call. Between the trimmed V and J ends, which lost 1 base and 5 bases, there was a span of 11 bases. The CDR3 has 14 amino acids. Germline V gene lookup returns CDR1 LNHNV and CDR2 YYDKDF (reference sequence). The CDR3 loop reads CATSRVGPRETQYF. The CDR3 DNA reads as TGTGCCACCAGCAGAGTTGGCCCCAGGGAGACCCAGTACTTC. Together with reference TRBV15 and TRBJ2-5, the CDR3 gives the full variable domain: DAMVIQNPRYQVTQFGKPVTLSCSQTLNHNVMYWYQQKSSQAPKLLFHYYDKDFNNEADTPDNFQSRRPNTSFCFLDIRSPGLGDTAMYLCATSRVGPRETQYFGPGTRLLVL.

The rearrangement links TRBV10-3 to TRBJ2-1, with 10 bases aligning to TRBD2. J was trimmed by 10 bases and V by 6 bases; bases with no gene match: 18. Germline CDR1 and CDR2: ENHRY and SYGVKD. This CDR3 region has 17 residues. The CDR3 bases are TGTGCCATCAGCGCGGTTCTAGCGGGGGCCCCGAAGCAGGAGCAGTTCTTC. This sequence encodes CAISAVLAGAPKQEQFF.

The chain uses TRBV5-4 and TRBJ2-3; D perhaps matches TRBD1 (6 bases). Germline CDR1 is SGHNT and CDR2 is YYREEE (reference sequence). The CDR3 sequence is 14 residues long. V gave up 0 bases and J gave up 4 bases, with 9 bases separating them. The DNA of the CDR3 is TGTGCCAGCAGCTTGGGACAGGACCCAGATACGCAGTATTTT. Its protein is CASSLGQDPDTQYF. Looking up the rest from reference TRBV5-4 and TRBJ2-3 gives the full variable domain: ETGVTQSPTHLIKTRGQQVTLRCSSQSGHNTVSWYQQALGQGPQFIFQYYREEENGRGNFPPRFSGLQFPNYSSELNVNALELDDSALYLCASSLGQDPDTQYFGPGTRLTVL.

This clone was counted between two and nine times. This chain uses TRBV7-3 with TRBJ2-3; D gene unclear. The length of the CDR3 is 12 residues. V was pared by 5 bases and J by 2 bases, with 5 bases between. From germline, CDR1 is SGHTA and CDR2 FQGTGA. This CDR3 is CASSLSTDTQYF. The CDR3, as DNA: TGTGCCAGCAGCCTATCCACAGATACGCAGTATTTT.

This chain joins TRBV7-2 and TRBJ1-1, with 7 bases that match TRBD1. The CDR3 spans 14 residues. The J segment lost 6 bases and the V segment lost 3 bases, leaving 7 bases of the junction unmatched. CDR1 is SGHTA and CDR2 is FQGNSA in the germline V gene. The CDR3 sequence is CASSFRQGVAEAFF. The CDR3 nucleotides are TGTGCCAGCAGCTTCCGACAGGGCGTCGCTGAAGCTTTCTTT.

V and J are TRBV5-6 and TRBJ1-1, with D perhaps matching TRBD1 (5 bases). Per germline, CDR1 SGHDT and CDR2 YYEEEE. The CDR3 runs 12 residues. V lost 0 bases, J lost 6 bases, and 6 bases lay in between. The CDR3 nucleotides are TGTGCCAGCAGCTTGGGGGGCCCTGAAGCTTTCTTT. Its translation is CASSLGGPEAFF.

This clone has a handful of counts. The chain couples TRBV4-1 to TRBJ1-2; D gene uncertain. The length of the CDR3 is 15 residues. Germline loops: CDR1 MGHRA, CDR2 YSYEKL. V was cut by 0 bases and J by 3 bases, with 11 bases left in between. CDR3 in amino acids: CASSQDWSTDYGYTF. The CDR3 coding sequence is TGCGCCAGCAGCCAAGATTGGTCGACTGACTATGGCTACACCTTC.

This chain links TRBV6-1 with TRBJ1-4; 8 bases map to TRBD1. Germline V gene sequence: CDR1 MNHNS, CDR2 SASEGT. Trimming removed 8 bases from V and 10 bases from J; junction bases left unmatched: 12. The CDR3 loop spans 14 amino acids. The CDR3 DNA reads TGTGCCAGCTCGGACGGACAGGGTTGGGGAAAACTGTTTTTT. Its translation: CASSDGQGWGKLFF.

The chain couples TRBV5-1 to TRBJ2-7; 8 bases are shared with TRBD1. V was clipped by 4 bases and J by 2 bases; unmatched bases: 8. In germline, CDR1 is SGHRS, CDR2 YFSETQ. The CDR3 covers 15 residues. The CDR3 region has the DNA TGCGCCAGCAGCCTCCGACAGGGGTCCCCCTACGAGCAGTACTTC. Translated, it gives CASSLRQGSPYEQYF.

The J gene is TRBJ1-4, the V gene TRBV18; no reliable D call. The CDR3 length is 16 residues. V was clipped by 3 bases and J by 1 base, with 12 bases between them. Germline V gene sequence: CDR1 KGHSH, CDR2 LQKENI. The DNA for the CDR3 is TGTGCCAGCTCACCCCGCGACCCGGGAACTAATGAAAAACTGTTTTTT. This gives the protein CASSPRDPGTNEKLFF.

V usage is TRBV19 and J usage is TRBJ2-7, with 9 bases identical to TRBD1. The CDR3 extends over 15 amino acids. The V segment lost 4 bases and the J segment 5 bases; nucleotides outside the gene matches: 9. CDR1 LNHDA and CDR2 SQIVND come from the germline V gene (reference sequence). The CDR3 sequence is CASSSTGTGYDEQYF. The DNA for the CDR3 is TGTGCCAGTAGTAGCACCGGGACAGGGTATGACGAGCAGTACTTC.

A single count supports this clone. The CDR3 loop is CASSKAPSGGCVADTQYF. CDR3 in DNA: TGTGCCAGCAGCAAAGCCCCCTCAGGGGGATGTGTTGCAGATACGCAGTATTTT. The chain links TRBV21-1 to TRBJ2-3; the table's D call, TRBD1, has no DNA check behind it. TRBV21-1 is reported as a pseudogene. The CDR3 contains 18 residues.

The rearrangement links TRBV13 to TRBJ2-5, with TRBD1 matching 8 bases. V lost 1 base, J lost 7 bases, and 11 bases stayed unmatched. Germline CDR1 PRHDT, CDR2 FYEKMQ (reference sequence). The CDR3 loop spans 16 amino acids. CDR3 amino acids: CASSLAAGGPTRTQYF. Here the CDR3 DNA reads TGTGCCAGCAGCTTAGCGGCAGGGGGCCCCACCCGGACCCAGTACTTC. Drawing the rest from reference TRBV13 and TRBJ2-5, the complete variable domain is AAGVIQSPRHLIKEKRETATLKCYPIPRHDTVYWYQQGPGQDPQFLISFYEKMQSDKGSIPDRFSAQQFSDYHSELNMSSLELGDSALYFCASSLAAGGPTRTQYFGPGTRLLVL.

This clone was detected only a few times. The rearrangement joins TRBV6-4 to TRBJ1-3, with D maybe TRBD1 (6 bases). Germline assignment: CDR1 MRHNA and CDR2 SNTAGT. With 3 bases removed from V and 0 bases from J, the gap between germline ends came to 9 bases. The CDR3 runs 15 residues. The CDR3 protein is CASSETGTSGNTIYF. In DNA form, the CDR3 reads TGTGCCAGCAGTGAAACAGGGACCTCTGGAAACACCATATATTTT.

The gene calls are TRBV27 and TRBJ2-1; D is unresolved. CDR3 length equals 12 residues. Trimming took 6 bases from V and 8 from J, leaving 11 bases between them. CDR1 and CDR2 (germline): MNHEY, SMNVEV (reference sequence). The CDR3 DNA is TGTGCCAGCAGCGAGTCTATCGATGAGCAGTTCTTC. Translated: CASSESIDEQFF.

The chain couples TRBV10-3 to TRBJ2-7; D is possibly TRBD2 (6 bases). V was pared by 3 bases and J by 3 bases, with 9 bases between. Germline assignment: CDR1 ENHRY and CDR2 SYGVKD. The CDR3 sequence is 13 residues long. This CDR3 is CAISESGDYEQYF. Written as DNA, the CDR3 is TGTGCCATCAGTGAATCGGGGGACTACGAGCAGTACTTC.

The chain employs TRBV11-3 and TRBJ2-7; 7 bases map to TRBD2. Germline loops: CDR1 SGHNT, CDR2 YENEEA. This CDR3 has 15 residues. The V segment lost 1 base and the J segment 6 bases; nucleotides outside the gene matches: 9. The CDR3 DNA follows: TGTGCCAGCAGCTTAGGATCCCGGGGGGTAGGCGAGCAGTACTTC. It specifies CASSLGSRGVGEQYF. Complete variable domain (other parts from reference TRBV11-3 and TRBJ2-7): EAGVVQSPRYKIIEKKQPVAFWCNPISGHNTLYWYLQNLGQGPELLIRYENEEAVDDSQLPKDRFSAERLKGVDSTLKIQPAELGDSAVYLCASSLGSRGVGEQYFGPGTRLTVT.

This chain links TRBV5-1 with TRBJ2-3, with 8 bases identical to TRBD2. Germline loops: CDR1 SGHRS, CDR2 YFSETQ. The J segment lost 4 bases and the V segment lost 0 bases, leaving 7 bases of the junction unmatched. This CDR3 has 16 amino acids. The CDR3 DNA is TGCGCCAGCAGCTTGGGTGACGGGGGGGCCGCAGATACGCAGTATTTT. It codes for CASSLGDGGAADTQYF. Using reference TRBV5-1 and TRBJ2-3 for the parts outside the CDR3, the full variable domain is KAGVTQTPRYLIKTRGQQVTLSCSPISGHRSVSWYQQTPGQGLQFLFEYFSETQRNKGNFPGRFSGRQFSNSRSEMNVSTLELGDSALYLCASSLGDGGAADTQYFGPGTRLTVL.

The chain uses TRBV5-1 and TRBJ1-2, with D perhaps matching TRBD1 (5 bases). CDR1 is SGHRS, CDR2 YFSETQ, per germline. CDR3 length: 14 residues. Trimming shortened V by 0 bases and J by 4 bases, and 10 bases separated the two germline ends. The CDR3 protein is CASSLDQGAYGYTF. CDR3 nucleotide sequence: TGCGCCAGCAGCTTGGATCAGGGCGCCTATGGCTACACCTTC. The whole variable domain, filled in from reference TRBV5-1 and TRBJ1-2, reads KAGVTQTPRYLIKTRGQQVTLSCSPISGHRSVSWYQQTPGQGLQFLFEYFSETQRNKGNFPGRFSGRQFSNSRSEMNVSTLELGDSALYLCASSLDQGAYGYTFGSGTRLTVV.

V and J are TRBV20-1 and TRBJ1-2, with 8 bases fitting TRBD1. The junction had 4 bases not matched to a gene; V was cut back by 6 bases and J by 10 bases. CDR1 DFQATT and CDR2 SNEGSKA come from the germline V gene (reference sequence). The CDR3 sequence is 10 residues long. CDR3 amino acids: CSAGQGDYTF. Written as DNA, the CDR3 is TGCAGTGCCGGACAGGGTGACTACACCTTC.

The rearrangement joins TRBV30 to TRBJ2-7, with D unresolved. Trimming shortened V by 2 bases and J by 2 bases, and 7 bases separated the two germline ends. CDR1 is GTSNPN, CDR2 SVGIG, per germline (reference sequence). The CDR3 loop spans 12 amino acids. The CDR3 loop reads CAWSMAAYEQYF. The CDR3 DNA reads TGTGCCTGGAGTATGGCAGCCTACGAGCAGTACTTC. Full variable domain (rest looked up from reference TRBV30 and TRBJ2-7): SQTIHQWPATLVQPVGSPLSLECTVEGTSNPNLYWYRQAAGRGLQLLFYSVGIGQISSEVPQNLSASRPQDRQFILSSKKLLLSDSGFYLCAWSMAAYEQYFGPGTRLTVT.

This clone was observed a handful of times. The chain employs TRBV18 and TRBJ2-2; 10 bases map to TRBD2. Germline CDR1 KGHSH, CDR2 LQKENI. There are 15 residues in the CDR3. Trimming at V came to 0 bases and at J to 6 bases, leaving 1 base not matched to a gene. The CDR3 loop is CASSPPSGGAGELFF. The CDR3 nucleotides are TGTGCCAGCTCACCACCCAGCGGGGGGGCCGGGGAGCTGTTTTTT.

The V and J genes are TRBV5-1 and TRBJ1-1; D may be TRBD1 (5 bases). The CDR3 totals 14 residues. Germline CDR1 SGHRS, CDR2 YFSETQ. Trimming left V 4 bases short and J 1 base short, with 11 bases between. CDR3: CASSPGQKNTEAFF. CDR3 coding DNA: TGCGCCAGCAGCCCTGGACAAAAGAACACTGAAGCTTTCTTT. Based on the CDR3 plus reference TRBV5-1 and TRBJ1-1, the full variable domain is KAGVTQTPRYLIKTRGQQVTLSCSPISGHRSVSWYQQTPGQGLQFLFEYFSETQRNKGNFPGRFSGRQFSNSRSEMNVSTLELGDSALYLCASSPGQKNTEAFFGQGTRLTVV.

CDR3 sequence reads: CASSSQTGTPSYEQYF. The CDR3 DNA reads as TGTGCCAGCAGCTCACAAACCGGGACACCGTCCTACGAGCAGTACTTC. The chain recombines TRBV5-4 with TRBJ2-7; D perhaps matches TRBD1 (6 bases). Trimming shortened V by 3 bases and J by 1 base, and 17 bases separated the two germline ends. Germline CDR1 reads SGHNT; CDR2 reads YYREEE (reference sequence). There are 16 residues in the CDR3. Full variable domain (missing parts from reference TRBV5-4 and TRBJ2-7): ETGVTQSPTHLIKTRGQQVTLRCSSQSGHNTVSWYQQALGQGPQFIFQYYREEENGRGNFPPRFSGLQFPNYSSELNVNALELDDSALYLCASSSQTGTPSYEQYFGPGTRLTVT.

There are a few counts of this clone. V and J are TRBV13 and TRBJ1-1; D possibly corresponds to TRBD1 (6 bases). V lost 1 base to trimming and J lost 8 bases, with 8 bases between them. This CDR3 is 12 amino acids long. The germline V gene has CDR1 PRHDT and CDR2 FYEKMQ (reference sequence). The CDR3 DNA reads TGTGCCAGCAGCTTAGCAGGGGCAGAAGCTTTCTTT. Translating gives CASSLAGAEAFF.

This clone was recorded only once. The CDR3 sequence is CASSRRTGLTEAFF. The CDR3 bases are TGTGCCAGCAGCCGAAGAACAGGGCTTACTGAAGCTTTCTTT. The chain is built from TRBV5-4 and TRBJ1-1, with TRBD1 as a possible D gene (6 bases). CDR1 and CDR2 from the germline V gene are SGHNT and YYREEE (reference sequence). The ends were cut back, 4 bases at V and 5 bases at J, with 15 bases in the middle. The CDR3 consists of 14 residues. Complete variable domain (other parts from reference TRBV5-4 and TRBJ1-1): ETGVTQSPTHLIKTRGQQVTLRCSSQSGHNTVSWYQQALGQGPQFIFQYYREEENGRGNFPPRFSGLQFPNYSSELNVNALELDDSALYLCASSRRTGLTEAFFGQGTRLTVV.

V is TRBV30 and J is TRBJ1-5; TRBD1 matches at 9 bases. The CDR3 covers 15 residues. The germline V gene has CDR1 GTSNPN and CDR2 SVGIG (reference sequence). V trimming: 2 bases; J trimming: 4 bases; junction bases outside the gene matches: 6. The CDR3 here is CAWSSRDRANQPQHF. In DNA form, the CDR3 reads TGTGCCTGGAGTTCCCGGGACAGGGCGAATCAGCCCCAGCATTTT.